The 10 T cell receptor beta chains given below trace back to one sample, sequenced in a study of T-cell reconstitution after alpha-beta-depleted transplantation in children. Unique molecular identifiers were built into the TCRbeta library. TCRdb passed the PCR reads through MiXCR, listing each CDR3 protein once. This sample has 450,000 to 550,000 distinct CDR3 sequences; approximately 10% occur once, and the top ten carry about 14%. This material consisted of PBMCs, mostly from graft donor cells, taken 180 days after TCRalphabeta/CD19-depleted stem cell transplant. The source is a female patient aged 2-9 years who had a stem cell transplant for aplastic anemia, so the T cells may come from the graft donor.

This clonotype has just a few counts. The chain carries TRBV28 and TRBJ1-3; D not certain. CDR3 size: 13 residues. Per the germline V gene, CDR1 is MDHEN and CDR2 is SYDVKM. Trimming left V 6 bases short and J 4 bases short, with 10 bases between. The CDR3 loop is CASSRSPGNTIYF. The CDR3 coding sequence is TGTGCCAGCAGCCGCTCCCCCGGAAACACCATATATTTT.

The chain joins TRBV7-8 to TRBJ1-4; D perhaps matches TRBD1 (5 bases). V lost 5 bases to trimming and J lost 8 bases, with 15 bases between them. This CDR3 comprises 14 residues. In germline, CDR1 is SGHVS, CDR2 FQNEAQ. CDR3 in amino acids: CASSTLPWGEKLFF. CDR3 DNA: TGTGCCAGCAGCACCCTCCCGTGGGGGGAAAAACTGTTTTTT. Full variable domain (missing parts from reference TRBV7-8 and TRBJ1-4): GAGVSQSPRYKVAKRGQDVALRCDPISGHVSLFWYQQALGQGPEFLTYFQNEAQLDKSGLPSDRFFAERPEGSVSTLKIQRTQQEDSAVYLCASSTLPWGEKLFFGSGTQLSVL.

This chain links TRBV12-3 or TRBV12-4 with TRBJ2-7, with D uncertain. V lost 5 bases, J lost 1 base, and 9 bases lay in between. This CDR3 has 13 amino acids. CDR3 DNA: TGTGCCAGCAGTCTTCACCAGTCCTACGAGCAGTACGTC. It translates to CASSLHQSYEQYV.

This clonotype was seen a few times. This chain joins TRBV27 and TRBJ2-1; 15 bases agree with TRBD2. The V segment lost 2 bases and the J segment 8 bases; nucleotides outside the gene matches: 7. The CDR3 runs 17 residues. Looked up from germline, CDR1 is MNHEY and CDR2 is SMNVEV (reference sequence). As DNA, the CDR3 is TGTGCCAGCAGTTTAGACGGACTAGCGGGAGGGAAATATGAGCAGTTCTTC. The encoded protein is CASSLDGLAGGKYEQFF.

The CDR3 nucleotides read TGTGCCAGCAGTTTTCGTCTAGATGAGCAGTTCTTC. Translating gives CASSFRLDEQFF. The chain recombines TRBV12-3 or TRBV12-4 with TRBJ2-1; D not resolved. The CDR3 consists of 12 residues. V gave up 3 bases and J gave up 8 bases, with 8 bases separating them.

This chain connects TRBV12-3 or TRBV12-4 to TRBJ1-5; 7 nucleotides align to TRBD1. Trimming took 4 bases from V and 7 from J; bases not matched to a gene: 10. CDR3 length: 15 amino acids. Here the CDR3 reads CASSSPDRVGQPQHF. The CDR3 DNA reads TGTGCCAGCAGTTCCCCTGACAGGGTAGGGCAGCCCCAGCATTTT.

This clonotype was picked up a small number of times. The CDR3 DNA reads as TGTGCCAGCAGCTCCTGGACAGACCGGGAGTACTTC. Protein: CASSSWTDREYF. The V and J genes are TRBV7-2 and TRBJ2-7, with a possible D match to TRBD1 (6 bases). Germline CDR1 is SGHTA and CDR2 is FQGNSA. Trimming shortened V by 4 bases and J by 11 bases, and 15 bases separated the two germline ends. The CDR3 has 12 residues. Combining the CDR3 with reference TRBV7-2 and TRBJ2-7 gives the whole variable domain GAGVSQSPSNKVTEKGKDVELRCDPISGHTALYWYRQSLGQGLEFLIYFQGNSAPDKSGLPSDRFSAERTGGSVSTLTIQRTQQEDSAVYLCASSSWTDREYFGPGTRLTVT.

The sample holds a few counts of this clonotype. V usage is TRBV28 and J usage is TRBJ2-7; 7 bases match TRBD1. This CDR3 has 15 residues. The V gene's germline CDR1 is MDHEN and CDR2 SYDVKM. The junction had 9 bases not matched to a gene; V was cut back by 5 bases and J by 2 bases. CDR3 protein: CASSPDRRRPYEQYV. The CDR3 DNA follows: TGTGCCAGCAGTCCGGACAGGCGCCGGCCCTACGAGCAGTACGTC.

This clonotype came up many times. The rearrangement joins TRBV7-9 to TRBJ2-2; TRBD2 matches at 8 bases. This CDR3 comprises 15 residues. Germline loops: CDR1 SEHNR, CDR2 FQNEAQ (reference sequence). J lost 6 bases, V lost 3 bases, and 6 bases had no gene match. The CDR3 here is CASSFYLAGPGELFF. The DNA for the CDR3 is TGTGCCAGCAGCTTCTATCTAGCGGGCCCCGGGGAGCTGTTTTTT.

The chain recombines TRBV3-1 with TRBJ2-5, with D possibly being TRBD1 (5 bases). The V gene lost 4 bases and the J gene lost 0 bases, with 21 bases spanning the gap. Germline values: CDR1 LGHDT, CDR2 YNNKEL (reference sequence). The CDR3 is made up of 18 amino acids. The CDR3 sequence: CASSLTPPGPEYQETQYF. The DNA for the CDR3 is TGTGCCAGCAGCCTCACTCCCCCAGGGCCCGAGTACCAAGAGACCCAGTACTTC.